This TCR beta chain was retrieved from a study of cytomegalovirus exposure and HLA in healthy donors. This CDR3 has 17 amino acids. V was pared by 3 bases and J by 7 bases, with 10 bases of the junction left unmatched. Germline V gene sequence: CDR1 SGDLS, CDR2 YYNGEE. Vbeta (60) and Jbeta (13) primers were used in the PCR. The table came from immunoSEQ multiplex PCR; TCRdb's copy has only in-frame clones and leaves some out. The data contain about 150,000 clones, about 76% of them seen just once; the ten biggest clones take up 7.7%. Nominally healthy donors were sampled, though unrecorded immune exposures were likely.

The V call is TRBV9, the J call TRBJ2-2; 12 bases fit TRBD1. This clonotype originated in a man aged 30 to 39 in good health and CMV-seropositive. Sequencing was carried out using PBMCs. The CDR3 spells CASSGGWGQGAIGELFF. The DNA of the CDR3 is TGTGCCAGCAGCGGGGGGTGGGGACAGGGGGCCATCGGGGAGCTGTTTTTT. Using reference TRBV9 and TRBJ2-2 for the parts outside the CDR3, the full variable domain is DSGVTQTPKHLITATGQRVTLRCSPRSGDLSVYWYQQSLDQGLQFLIQYYNGEERAKGNILERFSAQQFPDLHSELNLSSLELGDSALYFCASSGGWGQGAIGELFFGEGSRLTVL.